This entry describes one T cell receptor beta chain. This CDR3 contains 14 residues. Per the germline V gene, CDR1 is MGHDK and CDR2 is SYGVNS. Trimming cost V 4 bases and J 5 bases, with 12 bases left between them. The data stem from a study of T cell changes during pregnancy in multiple sclerosis. TCRdb's table, derived via immunoSEQ multiplex PCR, lists solely in-frame clones and lacks some. This sample yields about 75,000 clones, of which approximately 93% are seen a single time; approximately 0.15% belongs to the top ten. This TCR was recovered from a female donor with multiple sclerosis, enrolled in a pregnancy study. Here the sequenced sample was CD4+ T cells from peripheral blood mononuclear cells, taken after pregnancy. J is TRBJ2-1 and V is TRBV25-1; possible D gene TRBD2, 5 bases. CDR3 amino acids: CASSVTGTHNEQFF. CDR3 DNA: TGTGCCAGCAGTGTTACGGGAACCCACAATGAGCAGTTCTTC.